This T cell receptor beta chain was sequenced in a study of persistence of HIV-infected CD4 T cells. As regards this clone: Its antigen is not known.

Trimming removed 4 bases from V and 0 bases from J, with 6 bases in between. CDR3 length: 13 residues. Germline V lookup: CDR1 MRHNA, CDR2 SNTAGT. The immunoSEQ assay was version 4, run in survey mode. The table came from immunoSEQ multiplex PCR; TCRdb's copy has only in-frame clones and leaves some out. Of over 35,000 clones listed, approximately 91% are singletons. This nonspecific control used anti-CD3/anti-CD28 bead stimulation of CD4+ T cells. Sorting selected CD4+ T cells upregulating both CD40 ligand and CD69. Source: CD4+ T cells sorted from PBMCs after approximately 19-hour stimulation, taken from a patient who received antiretroviral therapy. The origin of this receptor is an adult man with HIV who was CMV-seropositive. The chain combines TRBV6-4 with TRBJ1-1; D might be TRBD1 (6 bases). The CDR3 loop reads CASSAGVNTEAFF. CDR3 in DNA: TGTGCCAGCAGTGCAGGGGTGAACACTGAAGCTTTCTTT.